This T cell receptor (beta chain) was retrieved from a study of tumor and adjacent non-tumor tissue in lung cancer. Broader study findings: Normal lung showed higher cumulative top 100 clone frequency than tumor. Tumor tissue had significantly higher TCR diversity than normal lung. Higher tumor TCR diversity was associated with shorter survival.

RNA was extracted from bulk tissue without any cell sorting. More than 3 cm separated this lung sample from the edge of the tumor. TCRbeta libraries were built with three rounds of nested PCR, modified from ARM-PCR. TCRdb reprocessed the multiplex PCR reads with MiXCR, giving one entry per CDR3 protein. The sample lists 55,000 to 65,000 distinct CDR3 sequences, about 63% occurring once. As for this clonotype: The antigen is undetermined. The junction shows a germline mismatch at one end, possibly a read error.

There are 13 residues in the CDR3. CDR1 and CDR2 from the germline V gene are SGHAT and FQNNGV. The chain recombines TRBV11-2 with TRBJ2-5; 8 bases agree with TRBD1. This TCR came from a man aged 65-85 years with non-small cell lung cancer. Specimen: distant non-tumor lung tissue. The CDR3 is CASSQERQGSQYF. In DNA form, the CDR3 reads TGTGCCAGCAGCCAGGAGAGACAGGGGAGCCAGTATTTC. Variable domain in full (rest from reference TRBV11-2 and TRBJ2-5): EAGVAQSPRYKIIEKRQSVAFWCNPISGHATLYWYQQILGQGPKLLIQFQNNGVVDDSQLPKDRFSAERLKGVDSTLKIQPAKLEDSAVYLCASSQERQGSQYFGPGTRLLVL.